These 14 T cell receptor beta chains were sequenced from one sample in a study of OX40 agonist ivuxolimab in advanced cancers. Clones were sequenced by immunoSEQ multiplex PCR, and TCRdb holds only the in-frame ones, with some missing. The data hold approximately 49,000 clones, with roughly 79% observed a single time. The sequencing here drew on CD4+ or CD8+ T cells sorted from blood, taken in a trial of the OX40 agonist ivuxolimab. The source of these receptors is an adult with an advanced solid tumor such as melanoma, head and neck, liver or kidney cancer.

The chain employs TRBV7-9 and TRBJ2-1, with D tentatively TRBD2 (7 bases). Trimming shortened V by 8 bases and J by 10 bases, and 21 bases separated the two germline ends. Per the germline V gene, CDR1 is SEHNR and CDR2 is FQNEAQ (reference sequence). CDR3 length equals 14 residues. The CDR3 reads CASETGGLSMEQFF. CDR3 bases: TGTGCCAGCGAGACGGGGGGCCTCTCAATGGAGCAGTTCTTC.

The rearrangement joins TRBV11-2 to TRBJ2-3; no firm D call. V dropped 3 bases and J dropped 4 bases, with 11 bases sitting between them. This CDR3 spans 14 amino acids. Germline V CDR1 and CDR2: SGHAT, FQNNGV. CDR3 coding DNA: TGTGCCAGCAGCTTGTTAGGTGGGTCAGATACGCAGTATTTT. This codes for CASSLLGGSDTQYF.

The chain combines TRBV28 with TRBJ2-7; D ambiguous. The CDR3 totals 13 residues. CDR1 and CDR2 (germline): MDHEN, SYDVKM. Trimming took off 4 bases at V and 6 bases at J, with 13 bases between the two ends. The CDR3 is CASSWLPQSEQYF. The CDR3 nucleotides read TGTGCCAGCAGTTGGCTCCCTCAGAGCGAGCAGTACTTC.

The chain has TRBV10-2 and TRBJ2-1; tentatively, D is TRBD1 (8 bases). The CDR3 is 14 residues long. The germline V and J ends were trimmed by 4 bases and 4 bases, with 11 bases remaining between them. Germline V gene data show CDR1 as WSHSY and CDR2 as SAAADI. The CDR3 here is CASSVQGGYNEQFF. The CDR3 DNA sequence: TGCGCCAGCAGTGTACAGGGGGGGTACAATGAGCAGTTCTTC.

This clone was found a few times. The V gene is TRBV29-1, the J gene TRBJ2-7; D unclear. Germline CDR1 reads SQVTM; CDR2 reads ANQGSEA. This CDR3 region has 13 residues. With 0 bases removed from V and 0 bases from J, the gap between germline ends came to 6 bases. The DNA of the CDR3 is TGCAGCGTTGAAGATAGAAGCTCCTACGAGCAGTACTTC. Its translation is CSVEDRSSYEQYF.

As concerns this clone: This specimen includes other DNA sequences encoding the same CDR3. In DNA form, the CDR3 reads TGCGCCAGCAGCTTCGGCAGTAACTATGGCTACACCTTC. Translated, it gives CASSFGSNYGYTF. The J gene is TRBJ1-2, the V gene TRBV5-1; no definite D call. V shed 2 bases and J shed 1 base, with 6 bases lying between them. The CDR3 contains 13 residues. CDR1 is SGHRS and CDR2 is YFSETQ in the germline V gene.

The V call is TRBV13, the J call TRBJ2-7; perhaps TRBD1 as D (5 bases). Trimming stripped 5 bases from V and 2 bases from J, with 13 bases between. The CDR3 runs to 14 residues. Germline V gene data show CDR1 as PRHDT and CDR2 as FYEKMQ (reference sequence). CDR3 amino acids: CASSPTGDAYEQYF. The DNA for the CDR3 is TGTGCCAGCAGCCCTACAGGTGATGCCTACGAGCAGTACTTC.

The chain combines TRBV4-1 with TRBJ2-2, with D possibly being TRBD1 (6 bases). V lost 8 bases and J 1 base, leaving 14 bases between the germline ends. Germline V CDR1 and CDR2: MGHRA, YSYEKL. The CDR3 has 15 amino acids. The CDR3 is CASQPSQGNTGELFF. CDR3 nucleotide sequence: TGCGCCAGCCAGCCGTCACAGGGGAACACCGGGGAGCTGTTTTTT.

V usage is TRBV27 and J usage is TRBJ2-1; 8 nucleotides agree with TRBD2. Trimming cost V 7 bases and J 5 bases; bases outside gene matches: 7. Germline V gives CDR1 MNHEY, CDR2 SMNVEV (reference sequence). CDR3 length: 14 residues. CDR3 DNA: TGTGCCAGCACGAATACGGGAGGGCACAATGAGCAGTTCTTC. This codes for CASTNTGGHNEQFF.

This clone was seen a few times. The V gene is TRBV19, the J gene TRBJ1-1, with unresolved D. This CDR3 spans 13 amino acids. V was shortened by 6 bases and J by 6 bases, with 14 bases between the two germline ends. Germline V gives CDR1 LNHDA, CDR2 SQIVND (reference sequence). The CDR3 DNA follows: TGTGCCAGTAGAACGGATGGGGATTCTGAAGCTTTCTTT. Protein sequence: CASRTDGDSEAFF.

This chain connects TRBV5-6 to TRBJ2-1; TRBD2 matches 9 bases. V dropped 2 bases and J dropped 6; count of bases not matched to a gene: 6. The CDR3 runs 15 residues. Germline V gene sequence: CDR1 SGHDT, CDR2 YYEEEE. CDR3 DNA sequence: TGTGCCAGCAGCTTCGGCGGGAGGGCCGGCAATGAGCAGTTCTTC. Protein sequence: CASSFGGRAGNEQFF.

The chain has TRBV13 and TRBJ1-5; D gene ambiguous. Per the germline V gene, CDR1 is PRHDT and CDR2 is FYEKMQ (reference sequence). V lost 3 bases to trimming and J lost 7 bases, with 10 bases between them. CDR3 length equals 13 residues. CDR3 loop: CASSFEREQPQHF. CDR3 nucleotide sequence: TGTGCCAGCAGCTTCGAAAGGGAACAGCCCCAGCATTTT.

This clone was found a few times. The chain combines TRBV28 with TRBJ2-2; D is possibly TRBD1 (6 bases). CDR1 is MDHEN, CDR2 SYDVKM, per germline. This CDR3 has 13 residues. Between the trimmed V and J ends, which lost 6 bases and 5 bases, there was a span of 10 bases. CDR3 DNA sequence: TGTGCCAGCAGACCACAGGGTACCGGGGAGCTGTTTTTT. Protein sequence: CASRPQGTGELFF.

The genes are TRBV30 and TRBJ2-7, with D uncertain. The germline CDR1 and CDR2 sequences are GTSNPN and SVGIG (reference sequence). V was pared by 1 base and J by 5 bases, with 9 bases between. CDR3 size: 12 residues. CDR3 nucleotide sequence: TGTGCCTGGAGTGCCGGGCCCCACGAGCAGTACTTC. This gives the protein CAWSAGPHEQYF.